This T cell receptor beta chain was recorded in a study of cytomegalovirus exposure and HLA in healthy donors. This CDR3 region has 13 residues. This clone was detected only once. Antigen: not known. Notes on the study in general: Most sequenced TCRs were rare (though some public TCRs occurred in many donors).

Use of 60 Vbeta and 13 Jbeta primers characterized the PCR. Here immunoSEQ multiplex PCR was the method, and the copy in TCRdb shows in-frame clones only, minus some. The data show some 180,000 clones, over 70% seen once. The receptor was derived from a woman between 55 and 75 years old in good health and CMV-seropositive. Material: PBMCs. The chain carries TRBV21-1 and TRBJ2-5; TRBD1, as called in the table, went unchecked against the DNA. TRBV21-1 is deemed a pseudogene. Here the CDR3 reads CASFGTGRETQYF. In DNA, the CDR3 is TGTGCCAGCTTTGGGACAGGGCGGGAGACCCAGTACTTC.